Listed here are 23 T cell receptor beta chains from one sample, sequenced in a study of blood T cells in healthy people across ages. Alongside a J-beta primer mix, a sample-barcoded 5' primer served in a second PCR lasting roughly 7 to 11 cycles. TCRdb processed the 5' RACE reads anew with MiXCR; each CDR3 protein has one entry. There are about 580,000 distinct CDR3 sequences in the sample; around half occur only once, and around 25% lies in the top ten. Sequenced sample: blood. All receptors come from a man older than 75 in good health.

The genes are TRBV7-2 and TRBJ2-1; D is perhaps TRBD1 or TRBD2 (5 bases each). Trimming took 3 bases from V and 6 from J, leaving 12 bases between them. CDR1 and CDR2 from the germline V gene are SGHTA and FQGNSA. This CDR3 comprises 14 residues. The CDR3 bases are TGTGCCAGCAGCTTCGGGACGGCCTCCAATGAGCAGTTCTTC. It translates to CASSFGTASNEQFF.

The CDR3 region is CASSLSATSGNTIYF. CDR3 bases: TGTGCCAGCAGCTTATCGGCCACCTCTGGAAACACCATATATTTT. The chain uses TRBV7-9 and TRBJ1-3; D is uncertain. The length of the CDR3 is 15 residues. The germline CDR1 and CDR2 sequences are SEHNR and FQNEAQ (reference sequence). The V gene lost 2 bases and the J gene lost 0 bases, with 8 bases spanning the gap. Full variable domain (outside the CDR3, taken from reference TRBV7-9 and TRBJ1-3): DTGVSQNPRHKITKRGQNVTFRCDPISEHNRLYWYRQTLGQGPEFLTYFQNEAQLEKSRLLSDRFSAERPKGSFSTLEIQRTEQGDSAMYLCASSLSATSGNTIYFGEGSWLTVV.

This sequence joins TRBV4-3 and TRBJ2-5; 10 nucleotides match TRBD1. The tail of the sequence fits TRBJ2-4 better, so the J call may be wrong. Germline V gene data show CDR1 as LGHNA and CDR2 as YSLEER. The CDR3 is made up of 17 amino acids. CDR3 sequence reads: CASSQDTGQGVSNIQYF. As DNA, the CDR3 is TGCGCCAGCAGCCAAGATACCGGACAGGGGGTTTCAAACATTCAGTACTTC.

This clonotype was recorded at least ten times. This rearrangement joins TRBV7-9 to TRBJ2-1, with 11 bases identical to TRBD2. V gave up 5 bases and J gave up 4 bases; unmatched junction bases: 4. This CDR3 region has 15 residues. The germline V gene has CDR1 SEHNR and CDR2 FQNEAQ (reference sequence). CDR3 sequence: CASSLLAGVYNEQFF. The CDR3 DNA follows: TGTGCCAGCAGCCTACTAGCGGGAGTATACAATGAGCAGTTCTTC. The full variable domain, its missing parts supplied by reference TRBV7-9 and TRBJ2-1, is DTGVSQNPRHKITKRGQNVTFRCDPISEHNRLYWYRQTLGQGPEFLTYFQNEAQLEKSRLLSDRFSAERPKGSFSTLEIQRTEQGDSAMYLCASSLLAGVYNEQFFGPGTRLTVL.

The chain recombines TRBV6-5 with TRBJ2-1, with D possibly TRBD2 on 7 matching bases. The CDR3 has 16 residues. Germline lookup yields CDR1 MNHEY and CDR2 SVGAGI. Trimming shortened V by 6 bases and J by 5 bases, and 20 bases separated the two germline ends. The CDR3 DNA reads TGTGCCAGCAGAGCACCTGGGGGGGGGCATAACAATGAGCAGTTCTTC. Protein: CASRAPGGGHNNEQFF.

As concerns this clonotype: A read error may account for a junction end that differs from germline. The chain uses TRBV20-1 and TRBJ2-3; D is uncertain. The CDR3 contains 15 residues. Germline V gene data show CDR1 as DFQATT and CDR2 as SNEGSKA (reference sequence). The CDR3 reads CSAREVLRSADTQYF. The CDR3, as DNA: TGCAGCGCTAGAGAAGTATTACGGTCGGCAGATACGCAGTATTTT.

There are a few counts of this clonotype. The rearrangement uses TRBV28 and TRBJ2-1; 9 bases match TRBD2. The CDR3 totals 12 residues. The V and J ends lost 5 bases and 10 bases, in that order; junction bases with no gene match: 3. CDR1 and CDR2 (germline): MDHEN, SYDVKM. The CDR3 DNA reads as TGTGCCAGCAGTGGGACTAGCAGGGAGCAGTTCTTC. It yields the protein CASSGTSREQFF.

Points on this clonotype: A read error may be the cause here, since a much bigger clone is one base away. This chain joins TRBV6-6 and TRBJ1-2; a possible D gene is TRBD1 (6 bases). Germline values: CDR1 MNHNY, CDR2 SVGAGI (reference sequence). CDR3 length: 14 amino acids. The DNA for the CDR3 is TGTACCAGCAGTTTCCGGACAGCCGACTATGGCTACACCTTC. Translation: CTSSFRTADYGYTF.

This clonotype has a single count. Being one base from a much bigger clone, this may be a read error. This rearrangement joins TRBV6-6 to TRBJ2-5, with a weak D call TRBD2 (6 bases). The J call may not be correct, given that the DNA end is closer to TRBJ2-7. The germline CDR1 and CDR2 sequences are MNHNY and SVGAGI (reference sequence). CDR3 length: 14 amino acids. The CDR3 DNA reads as TGTGCCAGCGGTTACTCGGCGGGGTGGCGCGAGCAGTACTTC. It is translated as CASGYSAGWREQYF.

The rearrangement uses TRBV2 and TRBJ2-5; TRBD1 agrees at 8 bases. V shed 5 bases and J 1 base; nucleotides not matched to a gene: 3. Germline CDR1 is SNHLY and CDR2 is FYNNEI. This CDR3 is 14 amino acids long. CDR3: CASSITGGQETQYF. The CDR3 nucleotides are TGTGCCAGCAGTATCACAGGGGGCCAAGAGACCCAGTACTTC.

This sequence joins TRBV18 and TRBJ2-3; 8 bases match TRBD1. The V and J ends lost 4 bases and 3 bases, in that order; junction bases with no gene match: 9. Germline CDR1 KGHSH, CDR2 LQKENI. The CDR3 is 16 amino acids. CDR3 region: CASSLPGQEPTDTQYF. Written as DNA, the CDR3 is TGTGCCAGCTCACTACCGGGACAGGAGCCAACAGATACGCAGTATTTT.

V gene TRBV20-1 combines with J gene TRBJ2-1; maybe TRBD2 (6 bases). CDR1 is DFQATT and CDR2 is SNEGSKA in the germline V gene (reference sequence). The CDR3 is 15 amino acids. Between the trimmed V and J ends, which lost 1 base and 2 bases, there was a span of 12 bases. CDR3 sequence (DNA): TGCAGTGCTAGAGCATACTGGGAGGCCTACAATGAGCAGTTCTTC. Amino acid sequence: CSARAYWEAYNEQFF.

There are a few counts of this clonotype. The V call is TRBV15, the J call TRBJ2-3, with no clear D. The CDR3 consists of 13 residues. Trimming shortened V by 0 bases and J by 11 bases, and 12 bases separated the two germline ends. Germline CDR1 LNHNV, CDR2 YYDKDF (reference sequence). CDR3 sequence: CATSRERPTKQYF. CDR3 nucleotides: TGTGCCACCAGCAGAGAACGACCAACCAAGCAGTATTTT.

CDR3 nucleotides: TGTGCCATCACGAAGGGCAGAAACGAGCAGTACTTC. This gives the protein CAITKGRNEQYF. The chain has TRBV10-3 and TRBJ2-7; D gene unclear. Germline V gene lookup returns CDR1 ENHRY and CDR2 SYGVKD. The CDR3 loop spans 12 amino acids. V gave up 7 bases and J gave up 5 bases, with 12 bases separating them.

CDR3 nucleotides: TGTGCCACCAGTGCCATTCGGGGACCAGGGGTGAATGAGCAGTTCTTC. Residues: CATSAIRGPGVNEQFF. This chain uses TRBV24-1 with TRBJ2-1, with D possibly matching TRBD1 (6 bases). The germline V gene has CDR1 KGHDR and CDR2 SFDVKD. The CDR3 spans 16 residues. V shed 5 bases and J shed 7 bases, with 20 bases lying between them.

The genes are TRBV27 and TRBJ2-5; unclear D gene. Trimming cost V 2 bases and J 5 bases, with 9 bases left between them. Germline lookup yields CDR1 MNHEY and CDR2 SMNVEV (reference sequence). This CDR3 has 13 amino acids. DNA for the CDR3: TGTGCCAGCAGTTTAAGGGCCAAGGAGACCCAGTACTTC. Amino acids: CASSLRAKETQYF.

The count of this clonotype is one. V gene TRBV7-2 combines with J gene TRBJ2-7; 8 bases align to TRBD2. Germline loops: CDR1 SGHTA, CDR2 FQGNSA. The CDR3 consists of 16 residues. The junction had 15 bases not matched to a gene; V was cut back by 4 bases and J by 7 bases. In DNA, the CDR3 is TGTGCCAGCAGCTCCCGCGCGACTAGCGTAACGTTGGAGCAGTACTTC. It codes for CASSSRATSVTLEQYF.

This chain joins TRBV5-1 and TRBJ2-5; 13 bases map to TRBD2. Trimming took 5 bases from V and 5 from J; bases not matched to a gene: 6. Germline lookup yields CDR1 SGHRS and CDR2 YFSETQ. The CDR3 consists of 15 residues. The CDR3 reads CASSLLAGGPETQYF. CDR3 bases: TGCGCCAGCAGTCTACTAGCGGGGGGGCCGGAGACCCAGTACTTC.

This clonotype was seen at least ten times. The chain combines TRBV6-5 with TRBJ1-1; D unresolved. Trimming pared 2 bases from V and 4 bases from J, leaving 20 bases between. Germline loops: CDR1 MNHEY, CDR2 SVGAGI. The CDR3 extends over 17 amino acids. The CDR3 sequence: CASSYALLGGLGTEAFF. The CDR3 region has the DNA TGTGCCAGCAGTTACGCACTACTCGGAGGGTTGGGCACTGAAGCTTTCTTT.

Here the CDR3 reads CSARRPGRDAYNEQFF. As DNA, the CDR3 is TGCAGTGCTAGAAGACCTGGGCGGGATGCCTACAATGAGCAGTTCTTC. The V call is TRBV20-1, the J call TRBJ2-1; possibly TRBD2 for D (6 bases). The germline CDR1 and CDR2 sequences are DFQATT and SNEGSKA (reference sequence). CDR3 length: 16 residues. V was shortened by 2 bases and J by 2 bases, with 16 bases between the two germline ends.

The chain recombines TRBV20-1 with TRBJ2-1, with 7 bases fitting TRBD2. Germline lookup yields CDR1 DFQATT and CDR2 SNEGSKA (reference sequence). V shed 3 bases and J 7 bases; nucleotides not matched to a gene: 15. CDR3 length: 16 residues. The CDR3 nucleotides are TGCAGTGCTAGTGGTGGCGGGAGCCGCCAGAGGAATGAGCAGTTCTTC. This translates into CSASGGGSRQRNEQFF.

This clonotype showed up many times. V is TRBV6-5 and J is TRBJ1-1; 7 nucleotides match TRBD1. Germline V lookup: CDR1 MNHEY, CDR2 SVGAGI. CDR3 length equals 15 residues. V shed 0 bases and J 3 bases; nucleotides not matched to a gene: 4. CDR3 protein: CASSYSPDRDTEAFF. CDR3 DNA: TGTGCCAGCAGTTACTCGCCCGACAGGGACACTGAAGCTTTCTTT.

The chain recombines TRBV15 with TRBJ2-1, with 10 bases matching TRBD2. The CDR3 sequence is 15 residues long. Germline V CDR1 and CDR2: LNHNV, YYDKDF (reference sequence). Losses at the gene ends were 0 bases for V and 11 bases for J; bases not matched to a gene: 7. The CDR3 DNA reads TGTGCCACCAGCAGAGATCCAGATAGCGGGAGGCAGCAGTTCTTC. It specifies CATSRDPDSGRQQFF.